Described below is a single TCR beta chain sequence and its context. Germline V gene lookup returns CDR1 MDHEN and CDR2 SYDVKM. Trimming cost V 3 bases and J 5 bases, with 13 bases left between them. The CDR3 spans 14 residues. The source of the sample is a study of cytomegalovirus exposure and HLA in healthy donors. TCRdb's table, derived via immunoSEQ multiplex PCR, lists solely in-frame clones and lacks some. Of a few hundred thousand clones in the sample, just over 85% were seen once. This receptor was identified in a woman younger than 30 in good health and CMV-seronegative. The J gene is TRBJ1-1, the V gene TRBV28; D is possibly TRBD1 (6 bases). The sequenced sample was PBMCs. The CDR3 DNA is TGTGCCAGCAGTTTGGACAGCCCGGGGACTGAAGCTTTCTTT. Translation: CASSLDSPGTEAFF.